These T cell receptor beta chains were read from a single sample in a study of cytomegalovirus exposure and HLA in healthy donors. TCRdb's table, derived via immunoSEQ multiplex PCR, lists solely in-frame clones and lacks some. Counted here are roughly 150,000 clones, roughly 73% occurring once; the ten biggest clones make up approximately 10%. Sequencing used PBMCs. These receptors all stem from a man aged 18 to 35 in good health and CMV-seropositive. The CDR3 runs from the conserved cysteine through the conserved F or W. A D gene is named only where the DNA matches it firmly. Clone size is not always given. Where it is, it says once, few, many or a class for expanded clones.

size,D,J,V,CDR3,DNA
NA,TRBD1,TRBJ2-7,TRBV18,CASAPGQGISEQYF,TGTGCCAGCGCTCCGGGACAGGGGATCTCCGAGCAGTACTTC
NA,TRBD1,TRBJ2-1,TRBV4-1,CASSQPEKGADRVYLRDNEQFF,TGCGCCAGCAGCCAACCCGAGAAAGGAGCGGACAGGGTATATCTCCGAGACAATGAGCAGTTCTTC
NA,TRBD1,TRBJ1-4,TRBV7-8,CASSGPGGTNEKLFF,TGTGCCAGCAGCGGACCAGGGGGAACTAATGAAAAACTGTTTTTT
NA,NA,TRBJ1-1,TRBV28,CATITGAGVDTEAFF,TGTGCCACCATAACGGGAGCTGGGGTAGACACTGAAGCTTTCTTT
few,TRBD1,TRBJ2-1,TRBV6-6,CATRTGSNEQFF,TGTGCCACCCGGACAGGGTCCAATGAGCAGTTCTTC
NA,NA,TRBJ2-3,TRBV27,CASSLDRGNTQYF,TGTGCCAGCAGTCTAGATAGGGGAAATACGCAGTATTTT
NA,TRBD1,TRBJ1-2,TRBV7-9,CASSPDREVSYGYTF,TGTGCCAGCAGCCCGGACAGGGAAGTATCCTATGGCTACACCTTC
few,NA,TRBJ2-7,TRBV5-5,CASSLGVGGVAEQYF,TGTGCCAGCAGCTTGGGCGTAGGCGGGGTCGCCGAGCAGTACTTC
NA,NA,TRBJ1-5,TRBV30,CACWSGQRNQPQHF,TGTGCCTGTTGGAGCGGGCAGCGCAATCAGCCCCAGCATTTT
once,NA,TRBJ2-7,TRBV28,CASSFRYEQYF,TGTGCCAGCAGTTTCCGGTACGAGCAGTACTTC
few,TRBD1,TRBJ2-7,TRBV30,CAWRGTGGTSSVQQYF,TGTGCCTGGAGGGGGACAGGGGGCACGAGCTCCGTTCAGCAGTACTTC
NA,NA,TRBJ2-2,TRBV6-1,CASSRTGSTGELFF,TGTGCCAGCAGTAGAACAGGGAGCACCGGGGAGCTGTTTTTT
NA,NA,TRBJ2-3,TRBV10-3,CAISDPRENTDTQYF,TGTGCCATCAGTGACCCGCGGGAAAACACAGATACGCAGTATTTT
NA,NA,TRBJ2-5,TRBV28,CASSHYRNRQGETQYF,TGTGCCAGCAGTCATTATCGTAATAGGCAGGGGGAGACCCAGTACTTC
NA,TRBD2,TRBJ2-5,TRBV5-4,CASSFGLAEETQYF,TGTGCCAGCAGCTTCGGGCTAGCGGAAGAGACCCAGTACTTC
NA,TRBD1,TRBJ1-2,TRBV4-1,CASSQEDRGLGGYTF,TGCGCCAGCAGCCAAGAGGACAGGGGGCTGGGGGGCTACACCTTC
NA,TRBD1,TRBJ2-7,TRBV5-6,CASSPWTGFEQYF,TGTGCCAGCAGCCCTTGGACAGGTTTCGAGCAGTACTTC
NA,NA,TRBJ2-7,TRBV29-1,CSVSTQGYEQYF,TGCAGCGTTTCCACCCAGGGCTACGAGCAGTACTTC
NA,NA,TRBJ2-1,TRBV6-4,CASGQDRNNEQFF,TGTGCCAGCGGTCAGGACAGAAACAATGAGCAGTTCTTC
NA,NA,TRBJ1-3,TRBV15,CATSSPAGVSGNTIYF,TGTGCCACCAGCAGTCCAGCAGGGGTGTCTGGAAACACCATATATTTT
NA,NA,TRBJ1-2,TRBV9,CASSAQVSRGYTF,TGTGCCAGCAGCGCACAGGTTTCGCGTGGCTACACCTTC
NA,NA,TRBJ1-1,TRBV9,CASSPTGTNTEAFF,TGTGCCAGCAGCCCGACAGGTACTAACACTGAAGCTTTCTTT
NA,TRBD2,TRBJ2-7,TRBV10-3,CAISESRAGEQYF,TGTGCCATCAGTGAGTCGAGAGCGGGGGAGCAGTACTTC
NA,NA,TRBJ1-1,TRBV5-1,CASSYYGDTEAFF,TGCGCCAGCAGCTATTACGGGGACACTGAAGCTTTCTTT
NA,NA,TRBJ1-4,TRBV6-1,CASADPTGANEKLFF,TGTGCCAGCGCAGACCCAACAGGAGCTAATGAAAAACTGTTTTTT
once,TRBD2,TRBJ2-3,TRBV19,CATKAGGPLNTDTQYF,TGTGCCACCAAAGCGGGAGGGCCCTTGAACACAGATACGCAGTATTTT
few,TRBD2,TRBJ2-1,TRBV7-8,CASRTSGNNEQFF,TGTGCCAGCAGGACTAGCGGCAACAATGAGCAGTTCTTC
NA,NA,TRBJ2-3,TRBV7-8,CATSRDSYHF,TGTGCCACCTCAAGGGACTCTTATCATTTT
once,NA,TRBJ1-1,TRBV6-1,CASKDPGEDTEAFF,TGTGCCAGCAAAGATCCGGGGGAGGACACTGAAGCTTTCTTT
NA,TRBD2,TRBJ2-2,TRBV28,CASSLWGTSGNTGELFF,TGTGCCAGCAGTTTATGGGGGACTAGCGGGAACACCGGGGAGCTGTTTTTT
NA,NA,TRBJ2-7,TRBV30,CAWSLHSSGSSYEQYF,TGTGCCTGGAGTTTACACAGTTCCGGAAGCTCCTACGAGCAGTACTTC
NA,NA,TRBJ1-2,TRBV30,CAWSRGAWGYTF,TGTGCCTGGAGTAGGGGTGCGTGGGGCTACACCTTC
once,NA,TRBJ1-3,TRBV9,CASSGEGNTIYF,TGTGCCAGCAGCGGGGAGGGAAACACCATATATTTT
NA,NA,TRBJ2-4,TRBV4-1,CASSQDYGDLAKNIQYF,TGCGCCAGCAGCCAAGATTACGGGGATTTAGCCAAAAACATTCAGTACTTC
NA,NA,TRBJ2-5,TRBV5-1,CASSKGLQETQYF,TGCGCCAGCAGCAAGGGACTCCAAGAGACCCAGTACTTC
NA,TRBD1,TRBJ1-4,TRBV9,CASSVGQGFSTNEKLFF,TGTGCCAGCAGCGTGGGACAGGGGTTCTCAACTAATGAAAAACTGTTTTTT
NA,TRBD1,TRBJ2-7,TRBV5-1,CASSRDRASEQYF,TGCGCCAGCAGCCGGGACAGGGCGTCCGAGCAGTACTTC
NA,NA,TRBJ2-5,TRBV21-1,CASNNKQETQYF,TGTGCCAGCAATAACAAACAAGAGACCCAGTACTTC
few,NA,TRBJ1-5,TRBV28,CASSAWGGTQPQHF,TGTGCCAGCAGCGCGTGGGGGGGAACTCAGCCCCAGCATTTT
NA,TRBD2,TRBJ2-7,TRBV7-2,CASSFLPAGRGHEQYF,TGTGCCAGCAGCTTCCTCCCAGCGGGGCGAGGCCACGAGCAGTACTTC